Each of the 16 T cell receptor beta chains below was sequenced from the same sample in a study of control samples from healthy donors and cancer patients. Here immunoSEQ multiplex PCR was the method, and the copy in TCRdb shows in-frame clones only, minus some. The sample contains some 130,000 clones, approximately 90% of which appear only once. The sequenced sample was blood. These TCRs come from a man aged 40-55 years in good health.

The V gene is TRBV18, the J gene TRBJ2-1; 7 bases match TRBD2. The ends lost 8 bases at V and 4 bases at J; junction bases unmatched: 8. Germline V gives CDR1 KGHSH, CDR2 LQKENI. The CDR3 covers 14 residues. This chain's CDR3 is CASALASGYNEQFF. As DNA, the CDR3 is TGTGCCAGCGCGCTCGCTAGCGGTTACAATGAGCAGTTCTTC.

The J gene is TRBJ2-5, the V gene TRBV7-2; 7 bases agree with TRBD2. V lost 1 base, J lost 4 bases, and 15 bases stayed unmatched. Germline V gene data show CDR1 as SGHTA and CDR2 as FQGNSA. The CDR3 sequence is 18 residues long. CDR3 sequence (DNA): TGTGCCAGCAGCTTAGGGGAGTTGGGGGGGTACTGGGGAGAGACCCAGTACTTC. Amino acid sequence: CASSLGELGGYWGETQYF. The whole variable domain, filled in from reference TRBV7-2 and TRBJ2-5, reads GAGVSQSPSNKVTEKGKDVELRCDPISGHTALYWYRQSLGQGLEFLIYFQGNSAPDKSGLPSDRFSAERTGGSVSTLTIQRTQQEDSAVYLCASSLGELGGYWGETQYFGPGTRLLVL.

The gene calls are TRBV5-1 and TRBJ1-1, with TRBD1 as a possible D gene (5 bases). V lost 2 bases, J lost 1 base, and 9 bases lay in between. The CDR3 loop spans 14 amino acids. CDR1 and CDR2 (germline): SGHRS, YFSETQ. DNA of the CDR3: TGCGCCAGCAGCTTTGACAGCCCGAACACTGAAGCTTTCTTT. Translating it yields CASSFDSPNTEAFF.

The genes are TRBV6-6 and TRBJ2-7; 9 nucleotides align to TRBD1. The J segment lost 5 bases and the V segment lost 7 bases, leaving 12 bases of the junction unmatched. This CDR3 contains 15 residues. CDR1 is MNHNY, CDR2 SVGAGI, per germline (reference sequence). The CDR3 spells CASTGIGTGKNEQYF. CDR3 DNA sequence: TGTGCCAGCACCGGAATTGGGACAGGGAAAAACGAGCAGTACTTC.

V gene TRBV6-5 combines with J gene TRBJ2-1, with D perhaps TRBD1 (6 bases). V was pared by 1 base and J by 8 bases, with 12 bases between. The CDR3 sequence is 14 residues long. Germline CDR1 MNHEY, CDR2 SVGAGI. This CDR3 reads CASSYYGGGDEQFF. CDR3 DNA sequence: TGTGCCAGCAGTTACTATGGTGGGGGCGATGAGCAGTTCTTC.

The V call is TRBV7-9, the J call TRBJ2-7, with a weak D call TRBD1 (5 bases). V lost 3 bases and J lost 4, with 13 bases in between. Per germline, CDR1 SEHNR and CDR2 FQNEAQ (reference sequence). The CDR3 runs 14 residues. This chain's CDR3 is CASSFQGSPYEQYF. The CDR3 DNA reads TGTGCCAGCAGCTTCCAGGGAAGCCCTTACGAGCAGTACTTC.

The chain combines TRBV10-3 with TRBJ2-1; 13 bases fit TRBD2. This CDR3 has 15 amino acids. V lost 6 bases to trimming and J lost 7 bases; unmatched junction nucleotides: 6. Germline lookup yields CDR1 ENHRY and CDR2 SYGVKD. CDR3 nucleotide sequence: TGTGCCATCAGCGAACTAGCGGGGGGGACGAATGAGCAGTTCTTC. Translation: CAISELAGGTNEQFF.

The V call is TRBV24-1, the J call TRBJ2-3, with a weak D call TRBD2 (6 bases). CDR3 length: 16 amino acids. Trimming shortened V by 6 bases and J by 1 base, and 16 bases separated the two germline ends. Germline CDR1 reads KGHDR; CDR2 reads SFDVKD. CDR3 protein: CATSPLGDSGTDTQYF. The CDR3 bases are TGTGCCACCAGTCCCCTGGGGGACTCTGGCACAGATACGCAGTATTTT.

This chain links TRBV24-1 with TRBJ2-1; 11 nucleotides line up with TRBD2. Trimming removed 3 bases from V and 10 bases from J; junction bases left unmatched: 10. Germline CDR1 and CDR2: KGHDR and SFDVKD. CDR3 length: 16 amino acids. The chain's CDR3 is CATSDPSGGSNREQFF. In DNA, the CDR3 is TGTGCCACCAGTGATCCTAGCGGGGGGTCCAATAGGGAGCAGTTCTTC.

This rearrangement joins TRBV2 to TRBJ1-5; no clear D. The V end was cut by 6 bases, the J end by 1 base, with 4 bases between. This CDR3 region has 12 residues. Per the germline V gene, CDR1 is SNHLY and CDR2 is FYNNEI. CDR3 in DNA: TGTGCCAGCAGGGAAAGCAATCAGCCCCAGCATTTT. Translated: CASRESNQPQHF.

This chain joins TRBV6-2 or TRBV6-3 and TRBJ2-3; D gene ambiguous. Trimming stripped 7 bases from V and 4 bases from J, with 12 bases between. The CDR3 loop spans 13 amino acids. The germline V gene encodes CDR1 MNHEY and CDR2 SVGEGT. This CDR3 is CASIPRRADTQYF. CDR3 in DNA: TGTGCCAGCATCCCTAGGCGAGCAGATACGCAGTATTTT.

The chain combines TRBV9 with TRBJ2-2, with 8 bases that match TRBD2. The CDR3 runs 14 residues. Trimming removed 2 bases from V and 3 bases from J; junction bases left unmatched: 0. Per germline, CDR1 SGDLS and CDR2 YYNGEE. The CDR3 nucleotides are TGTGCCAGCAGCGTCGGGGGGGACACCGGGGAGCTGTTTTTT. Translated: CASSVGGDTGELFF.

The chain combines TRBV6-5 with TRBJ1-1; 8 bases agree with TRBD1. The CDR3 contains 15 residues. Germline loops: CDR1 MNHEY, CDR2 SVGAGI. Unmatched junction bases numbered 6, after V lost 2 bases and J lost 4 bases. The CDR3 DNA is TGTGCCAGCAGTTACCAGGGGGCGGCGGGCACTGAAGCTTTCTTT. Protein sequence: CASSYQGAAGTEAFF.

The chain joins TRBV12-5 to TRBJ1-5, with D unresolved. This CDR3 region has 14 residues. Trimming took 0 bases from V and 4 from J, leaving 7 bases between them. Germline CDR1 LGHNT, CDR2 FRNRAP. For the CDR3, the DNA is TGTGCTAGTGGTTTGGTAGGTGGGAATCAGCCCCAGCATTTT. Its protein product is CASGLVGGNQPQHF.

This clone showed up just once. This chain links TRBV7-2 with TRBJ2-2, with 8 positions matching TRBD2. This CDR3 is built from 17 residues. Germline CDR1 is SGHTA and CDR2 is FQGNSA. The V gene end was trimmed by 3 bases and the J gene end by 5 bases; junction bases not matched to a gene: 11. CDR3 coding DNA: TGTGCCAGCAGCTTGGGACTAGGCCTCTCCAGGACCGGGGAGCTGTTTTTT. Encoded protein: CASSLGLGLSRTGELFF.

This clone was seen once. The CDR3 DNA reads TGTGCCACCAGCAGAGCCCTTCCTTTACAGAAGGGTAGTGAAAAACTGTTTTTT. Its protein product is CATSRALPLQKGSEKLFF. This chain uses TRBV15 with TRBJ1-4; no reliable D call. With 1 base removed from V and 7 bases from J, the gap between germline ends came to 22 bases. The CDR3 runs to 18 residues. Germline V lookup: CDR1 LNHNV, CDR2 YYDKDF (reference sequence).